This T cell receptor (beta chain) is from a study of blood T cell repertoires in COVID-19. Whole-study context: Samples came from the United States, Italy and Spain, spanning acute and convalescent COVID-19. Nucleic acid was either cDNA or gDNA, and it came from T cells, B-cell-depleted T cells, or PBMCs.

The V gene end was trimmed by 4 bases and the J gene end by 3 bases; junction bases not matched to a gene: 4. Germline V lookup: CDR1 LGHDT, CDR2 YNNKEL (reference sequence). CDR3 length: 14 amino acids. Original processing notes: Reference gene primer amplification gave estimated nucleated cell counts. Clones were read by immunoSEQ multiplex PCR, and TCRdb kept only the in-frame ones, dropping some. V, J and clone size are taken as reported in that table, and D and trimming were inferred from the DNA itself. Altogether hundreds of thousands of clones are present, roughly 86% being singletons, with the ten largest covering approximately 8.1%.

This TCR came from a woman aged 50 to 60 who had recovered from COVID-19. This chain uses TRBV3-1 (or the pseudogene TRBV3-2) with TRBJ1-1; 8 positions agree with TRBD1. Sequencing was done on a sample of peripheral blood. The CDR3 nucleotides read TGTGCCAGCAGCCCCCACAGGGGGGACACTGAAGCTTTCTTT. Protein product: CASSPHRGDTEAFF.